This section outlines one T cell receptor (beta chain) sequence together with its context. Its antigen is unknown. The data stem from a study of shared clonotypes between healthy human individuals. Findings and limits, study-wide: Clonotypes that were shared across four donors made up around 5% of naive CD4 clonotypes.

This table comes from immunoSEQ multiplex PCR, and its TCRdb copy is limited to in-frame clones, with some not included. The sample holds roughly 2,000,000 clones, just over 90% seen once. Naive CD8 cells, CD45RO-negative and positively selected for CCR7, excluded terminally differentiated effector memory CD45RA+ cells. The CDR3 sequence is 14 residues long. CDR1 is LNHDA, CDR2 SQIVND, per germline (reference sequence). Unmatched junction bases numbered 7, after V lost 5 bases and J lost 4 bases. What was sequenced was naive CD8+ T cells from PBMCs. V usage is TRBV19 and J usage is TRBJ1-1; 7 nucleotides agree with TRBD1. The TCR comes from a man aged 18 to 35 in good health. Some clones in this sample may be carry-over from other donors' samples. CDR3 residues: CASSPQGDATEAFF. For the CDR3, the DNA is TGTGCCAGTAGTCCCCAGGGGGATGCCACTGAAGCTTTCTTT.